Sequencing of this T cell receptor beta chain was carried out in a study of shared clonotypes between healthy human individuals. Study-level background: Plates per donor: three CD4 naive, three CD4 memory, two CD8 naive, one CD8 memory. Findings and limits, study-wide: The study sampled only blood, and tissue repertoires likely differ. Among four donors, approximately 5% of naive CD4 clonotypes were found in common.

On this clone: What it binds is unknown.

TCRdb's table, derived via immunoSEQ multiplex PCR, lists solely in-frame clones and lacks some. The sample has under 1 million clones, about 96% seen once. Terminally differentiated effector memory CD45RA+ cells were left out of the naive CD8 fraction, which was CD45RO-negative and positively selected for CCR7. The study enrolled healthy HIV-negative adults without recent acute infections or vaccinations as donors. Germline CDR1 is MNHEY and CDR2 is SVGAGI. Deletions cut 0 bases from V and 4 bases from J, with 12 bases between. This CDR3 spans 15 amino acids. The receptor's source is a young man in good health. Source material: naive CD8+ T cells sorted from blood. The rearrangement joins TRBV6-5 to TRBJ1-2; D call uncertain. The CDR3: CASSYSRTSIYGYTF. The CDR3 DNA reads as TGTGCCAGCAGTTACTCCCGGACTTCCATCTATGGCTACACCTTC.